Each of the 10 T cell receptor beta chains below was sequenced from the same sample in a study of breast tumors, draining lymph nodes, adjacent tissues. TCRdb re-derived calls from the multiplex PCR reads in MiXCR, one entry per CDR3 protein. The repertoire holds some 14,000 distinct CDR3 sequences, with around three fifths as singletons. Sequenced input: tumor-adjacent breast tissue. Every receptor here comes from a female donor with breast cancer. Some clones in this sample may be carry-over from other donors' samples.

This clonotype is a singleton in its sample. The chain carries TRBV6-5 and TRBJ1-6, with TRBD1 as a possible D gene (6 bases). This CDR3 comprises 14 residues. Trimming pared 5 bases from V and 7 bases from J, leaving 12 bases between. Germline V lookup: CDR1 MNHEY, CDR2 SVGAGI. The CDR3 DNA sequence: TGTGCCAGCAGTCCCGACAGGAACAATTCACCCCTCCACTTT. This gives the protein CASSPDRNNSPLHF.

As to this clonotype: At one end the junction does not follow the germline gene, possibly because of a read error. The gene calls are TRBV7-7 and TRBJ2-3, with D hard to call. Germline V CDR1 and CDR2: SSHAT, FNYEAQ (reference sequence). This CDR3 comprises 13 residues. CDR3 DNA sequence: TGTGCTAGCAGCTTAAGCGGCACAGATACGCAGTATTTT. Translation: CASSLSGTDTQYF.

This clonotype was detected a few times. The chain employs TRBV13 and TRBJ2-7; 7 nucleotides line up with TRBD1. V gave up 3 bases and J gave up 2 bases; unmatched junction bases: 7. The CDR3 runs to 15 residues. Germline lookup yields CDR1 PRHDT and CDR2 FYEKMQ (reference sequence). DNA of the CDR3: TGTGCCAGCAGCTTGAGGTCAGGGGGTACCTACGAGCAGTACTTC. The encoded protein is CASSLRSGGTYEQYF.

Many counts were recorded for this clonotype. Here the CDR3 reads CASSAGSQETQYF. As DNA, the CDR3 is TGCGCCAGCAGCGCAGGGTCTCAAGAGACCCAGTACTTC. The chain recombines TRBV5-1 with TRBJ2-5; a weak D match, TRBD1 (5 bases). V lost 4 bases and J lost 2, with 9 bases in between. The CDR3 spans 13 residues. The germline V gene encodes CDR1 SGHRS and CDR2 YFSETQ.

This clonotype has more than one count but fewer than ten. This likely comes from a read error, as the CDR3 has no conserved phenylalanine or tryptophan at its end. It is unclear where the CDR3 begins or ends on the DNA, so no DNA is shown, and the CDR3 is as TCRdb lists it. V usage is TRBV10-2 and J usage is TRBJ2-7; TRBD1 is the table's D call, not checked against the DNA. The CDR3 is made up of 14 amino acids, end residues included. CDR1 is WSHSY and CDR2 is SAAADI in the germline V gene. CDR3 sequence reads: CASSEGGGGTSKTS.

Worth noting for this clonotype: A much larger clone differs by one base, so this may be a read error. The chain couples TRBV20-1 to TRBJ1-2; no firm D call. The CDR3 is 12 amino acids. CDR1 is DFQATT, CDR2 SNEGSKA, per germline (reference sequence). The CDR3 here is CSAKYSNYGSAF. The CDR3 bases are TGCAGTGCTAAGTACAGTAACTATGGCTCCGCCTTC.

This rearrangement joins TRBV9 to TRBJ1-2, with unresolved D. Trimming took 0 bases from V and 2 from J, leaving 5 bases between them. The CDR3 is 13 amino acids. From germline, CDR1 is SGDLS and CDR2 YYNGEE. The chain's CDR3 is CASSVVGNYGYTF. CDR3 in DNA: TGTGCCAGCAGCGTAGTGGGGAACTATGGCTACACCTTC.

The chain has TRBV11-2 and TRBJ1-2, with D tentatively TRBD1 (5 bases). V was cut by 1 base and J by 7 bases, with 16 bases left in between. Germline V gives CDR1 SGHAT, CDR2 FQNNGV. The CDR3 covers 15 residues. CDR3 in DNA: TGTGCCAGCAGCTTAGTGATTGGCAGGGAGGTTGGCTACACCTTC. Protein product: CASSLVIGREVGYTF.

The chain employs TRBV10-3 and TRBJ2-7; D gene ambiguous. This CDR3 is built from 14 residues. Trimming shortened V by 11 bases and J by 3 bases, and 20 bases separated the two germline ends. The germline V gene has CDR1 ENHRY and CDR2 SYGVKD. Written as DNA, the CDR3 is TGTGCCTTCTCCCCTGGCACCTCTATCTACGAGCAGTACTTC. It is translated as CAFSPGTSIYEQYF.

This chain links TRBV10-3 with TRBJ1-4; TRBD1 is a possible D gene (5 bases). V shed 6 bases and J shed 3 bases, with 11 bases lying between them. The CDR3 covers 14 residues. Germline V gene data show CDR1 as ENHRY and CDR2 as SYGVKD. DNA for the CDR3: TGTGCCATCAGGGCAGGGTATGCTAATGAAAAACTGTTTTTT. It is translated as CAIRAGYANEKLFF.